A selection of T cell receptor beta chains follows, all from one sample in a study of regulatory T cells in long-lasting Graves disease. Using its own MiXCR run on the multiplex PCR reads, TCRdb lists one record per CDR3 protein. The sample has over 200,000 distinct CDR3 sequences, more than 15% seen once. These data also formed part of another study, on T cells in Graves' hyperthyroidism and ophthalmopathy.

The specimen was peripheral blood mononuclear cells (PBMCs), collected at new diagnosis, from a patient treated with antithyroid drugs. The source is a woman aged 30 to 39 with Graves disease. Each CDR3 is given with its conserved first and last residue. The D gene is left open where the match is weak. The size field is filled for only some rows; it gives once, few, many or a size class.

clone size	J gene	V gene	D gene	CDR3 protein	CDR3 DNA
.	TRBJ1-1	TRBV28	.	CASSLFQGAHTEAFF	TGTGCCAGCAGCTTATTTCAAGGGGCCCACACTGAAGCTTTCTTT
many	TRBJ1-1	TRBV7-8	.	CASTPARVNTEAFF	TGTGCCAGCACCCCGGCGCGAGTGAACACTGAAGCTTTCTTT
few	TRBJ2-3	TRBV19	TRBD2	CASSSGGYTDTQYF	TGTGCCAGTAGTAGCGGGGGGTACACAGATACGCAGTATTTT
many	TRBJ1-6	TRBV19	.	CASSIGQGGSSPLHF	TGTGCCAGTAGTATCGGGCAGGGCGGCAGTTCACCCCTCCACTTT
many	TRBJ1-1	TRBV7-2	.	CASSLERILGPDTEAFF	TGTGCCAGCAGCTTAGAGAGAATCCTAGGCCCGGACACTGAAGCTTTCTTT
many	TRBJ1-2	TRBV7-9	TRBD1	CASSARQGADGYTF	TGTGCCAGCAGCGCACGACAGGGGGCTGACGGCTACACCTTC
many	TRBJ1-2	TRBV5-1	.	CASSPRQDYSYGYTF	TGCGCCAGCAGCCCTAGACAGGATTACAGCTATGGCTACACCTTC
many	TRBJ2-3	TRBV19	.	CASNVGPSADTQYF	TGTGCCAGTAACGTGGGGCCTTCCGCGGATACGCAGTATTTT
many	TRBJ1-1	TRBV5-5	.	CASSLGPGGNITEAFF	TGTGCCAGCAGCTTGGGGCCGGGGGGCAATATAACTGAAGCTTTCTTT
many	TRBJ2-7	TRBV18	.	CASSPPVDSYEQYF	TGTGCCAGCTCACCACCCGTGGACAGCTACGAGCAGTACTTC
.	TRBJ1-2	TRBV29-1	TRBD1	CSVEGGGRGLLGYGYTF	TGCAGCGTTGAAGGAGGGGGCAGGGGGCTCCTTGGGTATGGCTACACCTTC
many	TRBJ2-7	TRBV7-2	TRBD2	CASSLVDGGAYEQYF	TGTGCCAGCAGCTTAGTGGATGGGGGGGCCTACGAGCAGTACTTC
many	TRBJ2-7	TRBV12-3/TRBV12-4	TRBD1	CASRGDRPYEQYF	TGTGCCAGTAGAGGGGACAGGCCCTACGAGCAGTACTTC
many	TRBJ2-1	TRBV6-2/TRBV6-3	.	CASRDPGVWDEQFF	TGTGCCAGCAGAGACCCCGGGGTGTGGGATGAGCAGTTCTTC
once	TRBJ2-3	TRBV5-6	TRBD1	CASSLRTGAGPTDTQYF	TGTGCCAGCAGCCTACGGACAGGGGCCGGACCTACAGATACGCAGTATTTT
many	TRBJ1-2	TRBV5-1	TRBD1	CASSSPPGTENYGYTF	TGTGCCAGCAGCTCACCGCCCGGGACAGAAAACTATGGCTACACCTTC
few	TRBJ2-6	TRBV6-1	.	CASMRVSSGANVLTF	TGTGCCAGCATGCGGGTCAGCTCTGGGGCCAACGTCCTGACTTTC
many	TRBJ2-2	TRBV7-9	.	CASSFFPLENTGELFF	TGTGCCAGCAGCTTTTTCCCGCTGGAGAACACCGGGGAGCTGTTTTTT
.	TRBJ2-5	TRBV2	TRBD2	CASSPLRAGGQETQYF	TGTGCCAGCAGTCCTCTACGAGCGGGGGGCCAAGAGACCCAGTACTTC
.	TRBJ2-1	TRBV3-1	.	CASRHMSGWGGSYNEQFF	TGTGCCAGCCGACACATGAGCGGGTGGGGCGGCTCCTACAATGAGCAGTTCTTC
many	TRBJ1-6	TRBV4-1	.	CASSQVVHRNSPLHF	TGCGCCAGCAGCCAAGTGGTTCATCGTAATTCACCCCTCCACTTT
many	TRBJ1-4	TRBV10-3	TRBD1	CAISTGGQGGEKLFF	TGTGCCATTTCAACCGGGGGGCAGGGGGGTGAAAAACTGTTTTTT